The text below deals with one T cell receptor (beta chain). What it recognizes is unknown. Described time point: newly diagnosed GD, antithyroid drugs for less than 3 months. The authors made the TCR library using RNA they extracted from PBMCs. The data derive from a study of regulatory T cells in long-lasting Graves disease. Construction of the TCR beta libraries employed iRepertoire HTBI primers in conjunction with Arm-PCR of CDR3 regions. TCRdb independently ran MiXCR on the multiplex PCR reads; one entry per CDR3 protein. The data hold fewer than 550,000 distinct CDR3 sequences, with around 15% observed a single time. Findings and caveats of the study: Patients whose Graves' disease persisted exhibited lower TCR diversity than those newly diagnosed.

The CDR3 is 17 amino acids. V lost 2 bases to trimming and J lost 6 bases; unmatched junction nucleotides: 12. Germline V CDR1 and CDR2: MDHEN, SYDVKM. The sample was also reused in another study, on T cells in Graves' hyperthyroidism and ophthalmopathy. That paper states: First-round RT-PCR of the TCR CDR3 relied on the HTBI primer set.

The sample consisted of peripheral blood mononuclear cells (PBMCs), taken at new diagnosis, from a patient treated with antithyroid drugs. The receptor was derived from a woman aged 40-60 years with Graves disease. The V call is TRBV28, the J call TRBJ1-2, with 10 bases aligning to TRBD1. The CDR3 DNA is TGTGCCAGCAGTTTACGGGGACAGGGGCTCTTAAGGGATGGCTACACCTTC. Translating it yields CASSLRGQGLLRDGYTF.